The sequence of this T cell receptor (beta chain) was determined in a study of T cell repertoires in cytomegalovirus infection. Notes on this clonotype: Its target is unknown.

A single record per CDR3 protein comes from TCRdb applying MiXCR to the reads. Of about 890,000 distinct CDR3 sequences listed, approximately 33% are singletons. This receptor was obtained from a human donor in good health (CMV status not recorded). Some clones in this sample may be carry-over from other donors' samples. Sequenced here: cultured CD8+ T cells from PBMCs, sampled from culture after CMV antigen stimulation.

CDR3 protein: CASSSVGPSNNQPQHF. The CDR3 DNA is TGTGCCAGCAGTTCCGTTGGCCCCTCAAATAATCAGCCCCAGCATTTT. This rearrangement joins TRBV28 to TRBJ1-5; no definite D call. V lost 4 bases and J 4 bases, leaving 17 bases between the germline ends. This CDR3 contains 16 residues. Germline V gives CDR1 MDHEN, CDR2 SYDVKM.